Each of the 24 T cell receptor beta chains below was sequenced from the same sample in a study of a mutant IDH1 vaccine in newly diagnosed glioma (dated by TCRdb to the early 2020s). Their recognized antigens are unknown. Sample time point, as interpreted from the label and publication: week 23, last vaccination. A 20-mer mutant IDH1 peptide at 300 micrograms in Montanide made up each vaccine dose, which was injected subcutaneously together with topical imiquimod. The protocol used for the library was the immunoSEQ multiplex PCR assay. The table comes from immuneACCESS by way of TCRdb, which keeps in-frame sequences with V and J called. Part of the clones is missing from these tables; in studies checked, under half for an unresolved V gene and the rest for unknown reasons. The sample includes under 45,000 clones, with around 74% observed a single time. The ten largest clones add up to 5.3% of the sample.

The sample here was PBMCs, taken from a glioma patient whose treatment included an IDH1 peptide vaccine. The receptors were gathered from a man aged 45-60 years with glioma.

The chain links TRBV30 to TRBJ1-1; maybe TRBD1 (6 bases). V dropped 3 bases and J dropped 6 bases, with 11 bases sitting between them. Germline V lookup: CDR1 GTSNPN, CDR2 SVGIG (reference sequence). The CDR3 is 12 residues long. CDR3 loop: CAWSAGGPEAFF. The CDR3 DNA reads TGTGCCTGGAGCGCTGGGGGCCCTGAAGCTTTCTTT.

This clone occurred a few times. The chain links TRBV7-6 to TRBJ1-1, with a possible D match to TRBD1 (6 bases). Per the germline V gene, CDR1 is SGHVS and CDR2 is FNYEAQ. V dropped 3 bases and J dropped 1 base, with 12 bases sitting between them. This CDR3 contains 15 residues. CDR3 region: CASSLTTGPNTEAFF. The CDR3 DNA is TGTGCCAGCAGCTTGACGACAGGACCGAACACTGAAGCTTTCTTT.

The chain is built from TRBV6-6 and TRBJ2-3; no clear D. The V gene lost 8 bases and the J gene lost 5 bases, with 5 bases spanning the gap. The CDR3 has 10 amino acids. Germline values: CDR1 MNHNY, CDR2 SVGAGI (reference sequence). The CDR3 DNA follows: TGTGCCAGCGGATTAGATACGCAGTATTTT. Protein: CASGLDTQYF.

The CDR3: CASSVDDRNSYEQYF. CDR3 bases: TGTGCCAGCAGCGTTGACGACAGGAATTCCTACGAGCAGTACTTC. J is TRBJ2-7 and V is TRBV9; a possible D gene is TRBD1 (6 bases). This CDR3 contains 15 residues. The V end was cut by 2 bases, the J end by 1 base, with 13 bases between. Germline CDR1 reads SGDLS; CDR2 reads YYNGEE.

The gene calls are TRBV5-1 and TRBJ2-1; D gene unclear. This CDR3 contains 14 residues. The V and J ends lost 2 bases and 5 bases respectively, with 11 bases between them. The V gene's germline CDR1 is SGHRS and CDR2 YFSETQ. The CDR3 nucleotides read TGCGCCAGCAGCTTAATCCCACAACACAATGAGCAGTTCTTC. This encodes CASSLIPQHNEQFF.

Judged by abundance, this clone is medium-sized. The CDR3: CASSPDIWNTEAFF. The CDR3 DNA follows: TGTGCCAGCAGTCCGGATATCTGGAACACTGAAGCTTTCTTT. The V and J genes are TRBV27 and TRBJ1-1; D call uncertain. Trimming took 5 bases from V and 1 from J, leaving 11 bases between them. The CDR3 runs to 14 residues. Germline loops: CDR1 MNHEY, CDR2 SMNVEV (reference sequence).

CDR3 nucleotides: TGTGCCAGCAGTGAGAGTGGGTTACAGGGGCCCAGTAACACTGAAGCTTTCTTT. This gives the protein CASSESGLQGPSNTEAFF. The chain is built from TRBV4-2 and TRBJ1-1; TRBD1 matches 7 bases. The CDR3 has 18 amino acids. After removal of 6 bases from V and 2 bases from J, the junction contained 18 bases not matched to a gene. CDR1 and CDR2 from the germline V gene are LGHNA and YNFKEQ.

The chain has TRBV6-5 and TRBJ1-1; TRBD1 matches at 8 bases. V was clipped by 7 bases and J by 0 bases; unmatched bases: 4. Per germline, CDR1 MNHEY and CDR2 SVGAGI. CDR3 length: 14 amino acids. CDR3 sequence reads: CASTGQGMNTEAFF. Written as DNA, the CDR3 is TGTGCCAGCACCGGACAGGGAATGAACACTGAAGCTTTCTTT.

This rearrangement joins TRBV7-9 to TRBJ1-1; no reliable D call. V was pared by 5 bases and J by 5 bases, with 15 bases between. Germline CDR1 is SEHNR and CDR2 is FQNEAQ (reference sequence). CDR3 length: 14 residues. DNA for the CDR3: TGTGCCAGCAGCCCAGCCCGATTGGGAACTGAAGCTTTCTTT. This gives the protein CASSPARLGTEAFF.

The chain joins TRBV7-2 to TRBJ1-6; D uncertain. Trimming stripped 8 bases from V and 0 bases from J, with 17 bases between. The germline V gene has CDR1 SGHTA and CDR2 FQGNSA. This CDR3 has 17 residues. The CDR3 is CASQPQPRGSYNSPLHF. The CDR3 bases are TGTGCCAGCCAACCTCAGCCTCGGGGCTCCTATAATTCACCCCTCCACTTT.

This clone was detected a few times. The chain has TRBV6-5 and TRBJ2-2; D might be TRBD2 (6 bases). CDR3 size: 15 residues. The V gene lost 8 bases and the J gene lost 6 bases, with 19 bases spanning the gap. Looked up from germline, CDR1 is MNHEY and CDR2 is SVGAGI. Here the CDR3 reads CASLSLAGRPGELFF. The CDR3 DNA reads as TGTGCCAGCCTTTCCCTCGCGGGGAGACCCGGGGAGCTGTTTTTT.

A single count supports this clone. V and J are TRBV6-5 and TRBJ2-7, with a possible D match to TRBD1 (5 bases). Germline V gene data show CDR1 as MNHEY and CDR2 as SVGAGI. V gave up 0 bases and J gave up 2 bases, with 8 bases separating them. CDR3 size: 14 residues. CDR3 DNA sequence: TGTGCCAGCAGTTACTCGACAGTAGCCTACGAGCAGTACTTC. This codes for CASSYSTVAYEQYF.

This chain uses TRBV5-4 with TRBJ1-1; TRBD1 is a possible D gene (6 bases). The CDR3 has 15 residues. Trimming removed 4 bases at V and 4 bases at J, with 17 bases between. Per germline, CDR1 SGHNT and CDR2 YYREEE (reference sequence). CDR3 nucleotides: TGTGCCAGCAGCCCCCCAACGGGGGCGAGCACTGAAGCTTTCTTT. Translation gives CASSPPTGASTEAFF.

This clone was seen just once. V usage is TRBV29-1 and J usage is TRBJ2-2; 7 nucleotides agree with TRBD2. With 4 bases clipped from V and 2 bases from J, the junction kept 7 bases outside the gene matches. The CDR3 has 15 amino acids. Germline V gives CDR1 SQVTM, CDR2 ANQGSEA. CDR3 in amino acids: CSVARTRPNTGELFF. The CDR3 DNA reads as TGCAGCGTTGCCAGGACTAGGCCCAACACCGGGGAGCTGTTTTTT.

The V and J genes are TRBV4-1 and TRBJ2-3; 7 bases map to TRBD2. The CDR3 extends over 17 amino acids. V lost 5 bases to trimming and J lost 6 bases; unmatched junction nucleotides: 17. From germline, CDR1 is MGHRA and CDR2 YSYEKL. CDR3 in amino acids: CASSKRPGGTTSDTQYF. The CDR3 coding sequence is TGCGCCAGCAGCAAAAGGCCGGGCGGGACTACCTCCGATACGCAGTATTTT.

The chain carries TRBV7-2 and TRBJ1-2; D gene ambiguous. There are 13 residues in the CDR3. CDR1 and CDR2 from the germline V gene are SGHTA and FQGNSA. V was trimmed by 3 bases and J by 5 bases, leaving 10 bases between them. CDR3 region: CASSFGHPYGYTF. Here the CDR3 DNA reads TGTGCCAGCAGCTTTGGGCATCCATATGGCTACACCTTC. Combining the CDR3 with reference TRBV7-2 and TRBJ1-2 gives the whole variable domain GAGVSQSPSNKVTEKGKDVELRCDPISGHTALYWYRQSLGQGLEFLIYFQGNSAPDKSGLPSDRFSAERTGGSVSTLTIQRTQQEDSAVYLCASSFGHPYGYTFGSGTRLTVV.

This clone was picked up one time. The CDR3 here is CASTLAGSTAEAFF. The CDR3 region has the DNA TGTGCCAGCACCCTAGCGGGTTCAACTGCTGAAGCTTTCTTT. This chain uses TRBV6-6 with TRBJ1-1; D call uncertain. V lost 7 bases and J lost 6, with 18 bases in between. Germline CDR1 reads MNHNY; CDR2 reads SVGAGI (reference sequence). This CDR3 has 14 residues.

The chain joins TRBV29-1 to TRBJ1-2; D might be TRBD1 (6 bases). With 6 bases removed from V and 6 bases from J, the gap between germline ends came to 11 bases. The CDR3 sequence is 11 residues long. Germline loops: CDR1 SQVTM, CDR2 ANQGSEA. The chain's CDR3 is CSVQGWDGYTF. The DNA for the CDR3 is TGCAGCGTCCAGGGGTGGGATGGCTACACCTTC.

This clone was seen a few times. V and J are TRBV19 and TRBJ1-5; D gene ambiguous. V dropped 8 bases and J dropped 0 bases, with 8 bases sitting between them. This CDR3 spans 13 amino acids. CDR1 is LNHDA, CDR2 SQIVND, per germline (reference sequence). The CDR3 loop reads CASALYSNQPQHF. The CDR3 DNA reads as TGTGCCAGTGCCCTATATAGCAATCAGCCCCAGCATTTT.

The V gene is TRBV5-6, the J gene TRBJ1-1; D is possibly TRBD1 (6 bases). V gave up 3 bases and J gave up 4 bases, with 13 bases separating them. The CDR3 totals 14 residues. Germline loops: CDR1 SGHDT, CDR2 YYEEEE. CDR3 in amino acids: CASSSPGHLTEAFF. CDR3 DNA: TGTGCCAGCAGCTCACCGGGACACCTCACTGAAGCTTTCTTT.

The chain recombines TRBV11-2 with TRBJ2-7; D is uncertain. V was shortened by 3 bases and J by 2 bases, with 17 bases between the two germline ends. Germline-derived CDR1 and CDR2 are SGHAT and FQNNGV. This CDR3 spans 16 amino acids. CDR3: CASSLATPFQTYEQYF. DNA for the CDR3: TGTGCCAGCAGCTTGGCTACACCATTTCAAACCTACGAGCAGTACTTC.

The chain combines TRBV9 with TRBJ2-1, with TRBD1 matching over 9 bases. CDR1 and CDR2 (germline): SGDLS, YYNGEE. J lost 8 bases, V lost 4 bases, and 10 bases had no gene match. This CDR3 is 15 amino acids long. The CDR3 nucleotides are TGTGCCAGCAGCCCCCGACAGGGGGGTCAGGATGAGCAGTTCTTC. Its protein product is CASSPRQGGQDEQFF.

This chain connects TRBV5-1 to TRBJ2-5; D remains unclear. Germline loops: CDR1 SGHRS, CDR2 YFSETQ. CDR3 size: 13 residues. Trimming shortened V by 0 bases and J by 1 base, and 4 bases separated the two germline ends. This chain's CDR3 is CASSLGTQETQYF. The CDR3 coding sequence is TGCGCCAGCAGCTTGGGCACCCAAGAGACCCAGTACTTC.

This clone has just one count. The genes are TRBV7-9 and TRBJ2-4; D call uncertain. This CDR3 region has 13 residues. The V end was cut by 7 bases, the J end by 2 bases, with 9 bases between. CDR1 and CDR2 (germline): SEHNR, FQNEAQ (reference sequence). CDR3 in DNA: TGTGCCAGCACCTCTTCGTCCAAAAACATTCAGTACTTC. Translation: CASTSSSKNIQYF.